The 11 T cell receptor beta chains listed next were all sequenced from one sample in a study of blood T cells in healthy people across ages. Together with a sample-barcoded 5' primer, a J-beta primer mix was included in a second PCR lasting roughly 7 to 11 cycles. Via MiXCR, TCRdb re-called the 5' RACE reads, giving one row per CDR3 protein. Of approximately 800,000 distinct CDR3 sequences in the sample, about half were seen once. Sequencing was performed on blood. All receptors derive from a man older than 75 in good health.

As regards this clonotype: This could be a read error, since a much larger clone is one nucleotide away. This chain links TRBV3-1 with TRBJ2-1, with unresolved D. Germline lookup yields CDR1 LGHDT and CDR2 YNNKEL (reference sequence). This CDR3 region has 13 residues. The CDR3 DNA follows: TGTGCCAGCATCCAAGTGCCGGACAATGAGCAGTTCTTC. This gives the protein CASIQVPDNEQFF.

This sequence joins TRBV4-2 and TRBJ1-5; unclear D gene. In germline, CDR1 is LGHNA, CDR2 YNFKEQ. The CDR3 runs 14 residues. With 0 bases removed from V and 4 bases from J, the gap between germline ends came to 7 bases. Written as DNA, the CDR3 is TGTGCCAGCAGCCAAGATGGGGATAATCAGCCCCAGCATTTT. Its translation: CASSQDGDNQPQHF.

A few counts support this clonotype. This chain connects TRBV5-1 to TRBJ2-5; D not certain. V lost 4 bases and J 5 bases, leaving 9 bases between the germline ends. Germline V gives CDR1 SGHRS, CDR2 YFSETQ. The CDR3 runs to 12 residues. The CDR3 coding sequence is TGCGCCAGCAGCCCGAACCTGGAGACCCAGTACTTC. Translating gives CASSPNLETQYF.

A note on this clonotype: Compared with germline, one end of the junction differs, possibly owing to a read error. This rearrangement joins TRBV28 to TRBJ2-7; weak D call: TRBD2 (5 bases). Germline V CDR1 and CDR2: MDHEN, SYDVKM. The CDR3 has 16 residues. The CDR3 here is CASSFYSSGVDYAQYF. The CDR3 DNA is TGTGCCAGCAGTTTTTATAGTAGTGGCGTCGACTACGCGCAGTACTTC.

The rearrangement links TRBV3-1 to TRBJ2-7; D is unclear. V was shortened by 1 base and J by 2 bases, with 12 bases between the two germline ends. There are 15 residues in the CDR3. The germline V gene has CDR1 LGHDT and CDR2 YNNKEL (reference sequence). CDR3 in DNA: TGTGCCAGCAGCCAAGGCCCCATTGGGGCCTACGAGCAGTACTTC. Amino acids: CASSQGPIGAYEQYF.

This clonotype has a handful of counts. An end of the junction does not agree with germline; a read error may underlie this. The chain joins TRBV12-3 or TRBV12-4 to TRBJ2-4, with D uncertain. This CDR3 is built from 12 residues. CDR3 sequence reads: CASSATTNIRYF. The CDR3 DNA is TGTGCCAGCAGTGCAACCACGAACATTCGGTACTTC.

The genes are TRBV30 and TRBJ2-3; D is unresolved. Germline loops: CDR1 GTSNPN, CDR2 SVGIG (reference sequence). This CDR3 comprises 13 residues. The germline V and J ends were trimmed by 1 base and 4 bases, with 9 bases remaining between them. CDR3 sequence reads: CAWSGHYADTQYF. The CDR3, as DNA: TGTGCCTGGAGTGGACATTACGCAGATACGCAGTATTTT.

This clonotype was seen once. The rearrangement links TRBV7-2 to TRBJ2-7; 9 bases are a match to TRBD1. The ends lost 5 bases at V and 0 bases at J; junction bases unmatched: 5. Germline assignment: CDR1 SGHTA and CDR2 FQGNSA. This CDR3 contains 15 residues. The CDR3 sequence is CASSRTGDSSYEQYF. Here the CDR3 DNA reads TGTGCCAGCAGCCGGACAGGGGATTCCTCCTACGAGCAGTACTTC.

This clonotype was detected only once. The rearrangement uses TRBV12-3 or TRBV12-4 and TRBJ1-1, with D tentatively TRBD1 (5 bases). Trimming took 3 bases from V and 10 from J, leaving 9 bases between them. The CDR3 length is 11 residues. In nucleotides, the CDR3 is TGTGCCAGCAGTTTCTCCGGGGCAGCTTTCTTT. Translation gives CASSFSGAAFF.

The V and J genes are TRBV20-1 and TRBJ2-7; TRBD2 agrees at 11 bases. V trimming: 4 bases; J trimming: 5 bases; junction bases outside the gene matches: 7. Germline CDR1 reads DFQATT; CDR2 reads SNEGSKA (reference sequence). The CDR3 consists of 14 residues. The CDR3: CSANVASGRNEQYF. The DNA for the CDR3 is TGCAGTGCTAACGTGGCTAGCGGGAGGAACGAGCAGTACTTC.

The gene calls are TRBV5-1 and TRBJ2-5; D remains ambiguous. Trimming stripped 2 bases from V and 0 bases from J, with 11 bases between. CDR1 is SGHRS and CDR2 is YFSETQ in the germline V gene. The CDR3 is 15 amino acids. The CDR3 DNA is TGCGCCAGCAGCTTAGATGGACGGGACCAAGAGACCCAGTACTTC. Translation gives CASSLDGRDQETQYF.